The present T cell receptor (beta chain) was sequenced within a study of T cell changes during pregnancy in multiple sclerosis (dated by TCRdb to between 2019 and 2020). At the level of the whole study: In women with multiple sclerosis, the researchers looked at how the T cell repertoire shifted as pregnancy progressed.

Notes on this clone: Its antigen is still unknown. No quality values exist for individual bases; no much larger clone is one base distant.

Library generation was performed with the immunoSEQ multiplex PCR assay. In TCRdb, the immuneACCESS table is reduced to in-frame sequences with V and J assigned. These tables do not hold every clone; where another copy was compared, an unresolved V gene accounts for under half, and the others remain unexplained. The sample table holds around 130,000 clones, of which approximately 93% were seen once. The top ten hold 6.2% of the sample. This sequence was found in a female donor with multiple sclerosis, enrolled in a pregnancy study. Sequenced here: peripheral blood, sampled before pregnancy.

CDR3 loop: CASTSEGAAYNEQFF. The nucleotides read TGTGCCAGCACCAGCGAGGGGGCCGCCTACAATGAGCAGTTCTTC. The chain uses TRBV6-1 and TRBJ2-1, with 7 junctional bases fitting TRBD1. There are 15 amino acids in the CDR3, from cysteine to phenylalanine inclusive. Just the 45-base CDR3 DNA is kept, in frame starting at base 1. CDR1 and CDR2 were assigned from the germline V gene as MNHNS and SASEGT. V ends up 7 bases short and J 2 bases short, with an unmatched junction base count of 8.